The clone carrying this TCR beta chain was seen many times. Its antigen is currently unknown. CDR1 is SGHNT and CDR2 is YYREEE in the germline V gene (reference sequence). This CDR3 region has 15 residues. V was cut by 3 bases and J by 3 bases, with 15 bases left in between. The authors built TCR beta libraries using iRepertoire HTBI primers and Arm-PCR of CDR3 regions. MiXCR was run by TCRdb on the multiplex PCR reads, yielding one entry per CDR3 protein. The table lists 510,000 or so distinct CDR3 sequences, approximately 12% of them singletons. This sample was included in a study of regulatory T cells in long-lasting Graves disease. Study details: Newly diagnosed Graves' patients took antithyroid drugs under 3 months.

Findings and caveats of the study: Sharing of public clonotypes was greater in persistent patients (roughly 2,600) than in new patients (around 890).

Time point defined: newly diagnosed GD, antithyroid drugs for less than 3 months. With RNA extracted from PBMCs as input, the TCR library was made. These data were likewise used in another study, on T cells in Graves' hyperthyroidism and ophthalmopathy. As that report states: Disease duration under 2 months; hyperthyroidism patients were aged 18 to 65.

The clonotype comes from a woman aged 25-40 years with Graves disease. This chain joins TRBV5-4 and TRBJ1-1; D not certain. The specimen comprised peripheral blood mononuclear cells (PBMCs), sampled at new diagnosis, from a patient treated with antithyroid drugs. The CDR3 loop is CASSSMKEPDTEAFF. CDR3 in DNA: TGTGCCAGCAGCTCTATGAAGGAACCGGACACTGAAGCTTTCTTT. Complete variable domain (other parts from reference TRBV5-4 and TRBJ1-1): ETGVTQSPTHLIKTRGQQVTLRCSSQSGHNTVSWYQQALGQGPQFIFQYYREEENGRGNFPPRFSGLQFPNYSSELNVNALELDDSALYLCASSSMKEPDTEAFFGQGTRLTVV.